The 15 T cell receptor beta chains below were found in one sample sequenced in a study of cytomegalovirus exposure and HLA in healthy donors. PCR employed 60 Vbeta and 13 Jbeta primers. The data were produced by immunoSEQ multiplex PCR, yet TCRdb's version contains in-frame clones alone and is incomplete. The table records some 120,000 clones, 74% of them present only once. Sequenced sample: PBMCs. The receptor set was obtained from a human donor in good health.

This clone was recorded only once. This chain connects TRBV9 to TRBJ2-7; 11 bases align to TRBD1. Per germline, CDR1 SGDLS and CDR2 YYNGEE. The V and J ends lost 0 bases and 3 bases, in that order; junction bases with no gene match: 5. This CDR3 has 16 residues. CDR3 amino acids: CASSVEGTGGNYEQYF. The CDR3 DNA sequence: TGTGCCAGCAGCGTAGAGGGGACAGGGGGAAACTACGAGCAGTACTTC. Drawing the rest from reference TRBV9 and TRBJ2-7, the complete variable domain is DSGVTQTPKHLITATGQRVTLRCSPRSGDLSVYWYQQSLDQGLQFLIQYYNGEERAKGNILERFSAQQFPDLHSELNLSSLELGDSALYFCASSVEGTGGNYEQYFGPGTRLTVT.

The sample holds one count of this clone. J is TRBJ1-1 and V is TRBV5-1, with 9 bases identical to TRBD1. The V segment lost 3 bases and the J segment 0 bases; nucleotides outside the gene matches: 12. The germline V gene has CDR1 SGHRS and CDR2 YFSETQ. CDR3 length equals 18 residues. CDR3: CASSSMGQGPIVNTEAFF. In nucleotides, the CDR3 is TGCGCCAGCAGCTCCATGGGACAGGGCCCTATCGTGAACACTGAAGCTTTCTTT.

The chain has TRBV5-4 and TRBJ2-7; TRBD1 agrees at 8 bases. The V gene's germline CDR1 is SGHNT and CDR2 YYREEE (reference sequence). The CDR3 contains 15 residues. The ends lost 4 bases at V and 1 base at J; junction bases unmatched: 7. CDR3 loop: CASSTARQGSYEQYF. The DNA of the CDR3 is TGTGCCAGCAGCACGGCCCGACAGGGGTCCTACGAGCAGTACTTC.

The V gene is TRBV27, the J gene TRBJ2-2; TRBD1 matches at 8 bases. Germline values: CDR1 MNHEY, CDR2 SMNVEV (reference sequence). The CDR3 totals 15 residues. V lost 6 bases and J lost 2; bases outside the gene matches: 5. CDR3 sequence (DNA): TGTGCCAGCAGGGCGACAGGGGCTAACACCGGGGAGCTGTTTTTT. It translates to CASRATGANTGELFF.

This rearrangement joins TRBV5-1 to TRBJ1-2; 8 nucleotides align to TRBD1. Germline CDR1 and CDR2: SGHRS and YFSETQ. The CDR3 is 15 amino acids. V was clipped by 3 bases and J by 8 bases; unmatched bases: 12. This CDR3 is CASSSPDRGRTGYTF. CDR3 sequence (DNA): TGCGCCAGCAGCTCGCCTGACAGGGGCAGGACCGGCTACACCTTC. The variable domain in full, with the rest retrieved from reference TRBV5-1 and TRBJ1-2, is KAGVTQTPRYLIKTRGQQVTLSCSPISGHRSVSWYQQTPGQGLQFLFEYFSETQRNKGNFPGRFSGRQFSNSRSEMNVSTLELGDSALYLCASSSPDRGRTGYTFGSGTRLTVV.

The rearrangement joins TRBV15 to TRBJ1-5; D uncertain. CDR3 length equals 15 residues. Germline lookup yields CDR1 LNHNV and CDR2 YYDKDF (reference sequence). V shed 0 bases and J shed 5 bases, with 11 bases lying between them. The CDR3 reads CATSRDRGEHQPQHF. CDR3 DNA: TGTGCCACCAGCAGAGATCGGGGAGAGCATCAGCCCCAGCATTTT.

This chain connects TRBV29-1 to TRBJ2-7, with 12 positions matching TRBD1. CDR3 length: 14 amino acids. Trimming cost V 5 bases and J 7 bases; bases outside gene matches: 9. Germline CDR1 reads SQVTM; CDR2 reads ANQGSEA. CDR3 nucleotide sequence: TGCAGCGTTACCGGGACAGGGGGCTTCCAGGAGCAGTACTTC. Translated: CSVTGTGGFQEQYF.

This clone was counted once. V usage is TRBV2 and J usage is TRBJ2-7; 10 bases are shared with TRBD1. CDR3 length: 13 residues. The V segment lost 7 bases and the J segment 9 bases; nucleotides outside the gene matches: 9. The germline V gene has CDR1 SNHLY and CDR2 FYNNEI. The CDR3 DNA sequence: TGTGCCAGCAACCCTGGGACAGGGGAGCGGCAGTACTTC. Translation: CASNPGTGERQYF.

The chain carries TRBV13 and TRBJ2-7, with D unresolved. Deletions cut 2 bases from V and 0 bases from J, with 5 bases between. Per the germline V gene, CDR1 is PRHDT and CDR2 is FYEKMQ (reference sequence). This CDR3 is 13 amino acids long. The CDR3 protein is CASSLHPSYEQYF. CDR3 nucleotide sequence: TGTGCCAGCAGCTTACATCCCTCCTACGAGCAGTACTTC.

By sample fraction, this clone is medium-sized. The chain combines TRBV9 with TRBJ2-1, with 7 nucleotides matching TRBD2. The junction had 14 bases not matched to a gene; V was cut back by 0 bases and J by 8 bases. Germline CDR1 reads SGDLS; CDR2 reads YYNGEE. This CDR3 comprises 17 residues. This CDR3 is CASSVDSQAGYADEQFF. The CDR3 DNA reads TGTGCCAGCAGCGTAGACTCCCAAGCGGGGTATGCCGATGAGCAGTTCTTC.

The V gene is TRBV28, the J gene TRBJ2-7; TRBD2 agrees at 7 bases. Per germline, CDR1 MDHEN and CDR2 SYDVKM. This CDR3 comprises 15 residues. Trimming removed 4 bases from V and 1 base from J; junction bases left unmatched: 7. The CDR3 coding sequence is TGTGCCAGCAGTTCCCGACTAGCTGGGTCCTACGAGCAGTACTTC. Amino acids: CASSSRLAGSYEQYF.

The V and J genes are TRBV6-1 and TRBJ1-5, with D unresolved. This CDR3 region has 13 residues. Between the trimmed V and J ends, which lost 7 bases and 4 bases, there was a span of 11 bases. Germline CDR1 is MNHNS and CDR2 is SASEGT. The CDR3 loop reads CASTRLANQPQHF. CDR3 DNA: TGTGCCAGCACCCGTCTGGCAAATCAGCCCCAGCATTTT.

The chain couples TRBV5-4 to TRBJ2-1; 8 nucleotides line up with TRBD2. This CDR3 has 15 residues. Germline V gives CDR1 SGHNT, CDR2 YYREEE (reference sequence). Germline trimming cut 4 bases from V and 8 bases from J; bases unmatched to any gene: 11. In DNA form, the CDR3 reads TGTGCCAGCAGCCACCCTACGACTAGCGCGGATGAGCAGTTCTTC. It specifies CASSHPTTSADEQFF.

The chain uses TRBV7-2 and TRBJ1-1; D is perhaps TRBD1 (5 bases). Germline V gene lookup returns CDR1 SGHTA and CDR2 FQGNSA. This CDR3 comprises 14 residues. V was cut by 4 bases and J by 0 bases, with 9 bases left in between. In nucleotides, the CDR3 is TGTGCCAGCAGCTCAGACAGACTGAACACTGAAGCTTTCTTT. Its protein is CASSSDRLNTEAFF.

The chain joins TRBV10-1 to TRBJ1-6; TRBD1 matches 7 bases. CDR1 WNHNN and CDR2 SYGVQD come from the germline V gene (reference sequence). Losses at the gene ends were 1 base for V and 5 bases for J; bases not matched to a gene: 11. The CDR3 length is 18 residues. In DNA form, the CDR3 reads TGCGCCAGCAGTGAGTTGGACAGGAACCCTTCTAATAATTCACCCCTCCACTTT. This gives the protein CASSELDRNPSNNSPLHF.